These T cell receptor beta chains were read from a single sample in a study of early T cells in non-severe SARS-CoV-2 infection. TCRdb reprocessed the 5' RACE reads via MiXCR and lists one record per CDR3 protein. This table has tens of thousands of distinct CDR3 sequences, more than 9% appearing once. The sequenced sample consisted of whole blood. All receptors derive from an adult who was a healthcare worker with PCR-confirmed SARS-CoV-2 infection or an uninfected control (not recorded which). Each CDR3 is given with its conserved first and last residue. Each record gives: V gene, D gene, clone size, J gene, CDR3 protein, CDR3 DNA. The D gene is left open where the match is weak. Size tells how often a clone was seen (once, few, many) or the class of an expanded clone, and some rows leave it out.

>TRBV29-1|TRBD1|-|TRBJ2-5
CSVDRDRVNQETQYF
TGCAGCGTTGATAGGGACAGGGTCAACCAAGAGACCCAGTACTTC
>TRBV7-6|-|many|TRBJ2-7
CASSHGTEMGEQYF
TGTGCCAGCAGCCACGGGACCGAAATGGGGGAGCAGTACTTC
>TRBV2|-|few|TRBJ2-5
CASRGSKTQYF
TGTGCCAGCAGGGGCAGCAAGACCCAGTACTTC
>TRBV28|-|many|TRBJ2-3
CASSQSRQTDTQYF
TGTGCCAGCAGTCAAAGTAGGCAGACAGATACGCAGTATTTT
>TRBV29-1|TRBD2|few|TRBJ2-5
CSGGGSAGQTQYF
TGCAGCGGGGGAGGGTCCGCGGGGCAGACCCAGTACTTC
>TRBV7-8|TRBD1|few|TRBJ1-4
CASSQGTDRFYWVGKLFF
TGTGCCAGCAGCCAAGGAACGGACAGGTTTTATTGGGTCGGAAAACTGTTTTTT
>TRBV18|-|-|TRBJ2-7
CASSPSPSEQYF
TGTGCCAGCTCACCCTCCCCCTCGGAGCAGTACTTC
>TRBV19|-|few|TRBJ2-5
CASRDSQKETQYF
TGTGCCAGTAGAGACTCACAGAAAGAGACCCAGTACTTC
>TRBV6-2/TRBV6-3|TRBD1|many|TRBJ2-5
CASTNRGETQYF
TGTGCCAGCACTAACAGGGGAGAGACCCAGTACTTC
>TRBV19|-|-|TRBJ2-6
CASSIQFSGANVLTF
TGTGCCAGTAGTATTCAGTTCTCTGGGGCCAACGTCCTGACTTTC
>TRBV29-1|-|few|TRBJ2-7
CSVEVRGREQYF
TGCAGCGTTGAAGTCAGGGGACGCGAGCAGTACTTC
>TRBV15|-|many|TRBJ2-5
CATSRGRETQYF
TGTGCCACCAGCAGAGGCAGGGAGACCCAGTACTTC
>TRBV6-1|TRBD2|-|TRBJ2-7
CASSGRGTSSHEQYF
TGTGCCAGCAGTGGTCGGGGGACTAGCAGCCACGAGCAGTACTTC
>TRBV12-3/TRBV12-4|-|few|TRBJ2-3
CASTYRLTDTQYF
TGTGCCAGCACCTATAGGTTGACAGATACGCAGTATTTT
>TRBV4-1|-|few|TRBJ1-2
CASSQVSDRANYGYTF
TGCGCCAGCAGCCAAGTCTCGGACCGAGCTAACTATGGCTACACCTTC
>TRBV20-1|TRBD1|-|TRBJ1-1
CSADRDSNTEAFF
TGCAGTGCAGACAGGGATTCCAACACTGAAGCTTTCTTT
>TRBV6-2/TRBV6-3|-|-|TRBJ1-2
CASSYDGEDYYGYTF
TGTGCCAGCAGTTATGATGGCGAAGACTACTATGGCTACACCTTC
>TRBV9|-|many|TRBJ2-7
CASSVAGRAGEQYF
TGTGCCAGCAGCGTAGCTGGGCGGGCCGGGGAGCAGTACTTC
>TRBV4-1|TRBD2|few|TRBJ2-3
CASSQDRSGALDTQYF
TGCGCCAGCAGCCAAGATCGTAGCGGGGCTCTAGATACGCAGTATTTT
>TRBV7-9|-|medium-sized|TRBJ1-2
CASSLDLVSGYGYTF
TGTGCCAGCAGCTTAGACCTGGTCTCGGGCTATGGCTACACCTTC
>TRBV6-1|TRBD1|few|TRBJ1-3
CASRRQGASENTIYF
TGTGCCAGCAGAAGACAGGGGGCGAGTGAAAACACCATATATTTT
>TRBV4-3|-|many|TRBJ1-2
CASSPQRGRSGYTF
TGCGCCAGCAGCCCTCAGAGGGGTCGGAGTGGCTACACCTTC
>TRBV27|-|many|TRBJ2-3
CASSAMRGFTDTQYF
TGTGCCAGCAGTGCTATGAGGGGTTTCACAGATACGCAGTATTTT
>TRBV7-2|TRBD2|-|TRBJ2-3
CASGHSGGPQDTQYF
TGTGCCAGCGGGCATAGCGGGGGGCCCCAGGATACGCAGTATTTT
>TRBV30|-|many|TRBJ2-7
CAWSSGSNEQYF
TGTGCCTGGAGTTCGGGGTCTAACGAGCAGTACTTC
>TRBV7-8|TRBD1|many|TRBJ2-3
CASSSNRGATDTQYF
TGTGCCAGCAGCTCGAACAGGGGGGCCACGGATACGCAGTATTTT
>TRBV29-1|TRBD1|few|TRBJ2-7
CSVAGTAYEQYF
TGCAGCGTTGCCGGGACAGCCTACGAGCAGTACTTC
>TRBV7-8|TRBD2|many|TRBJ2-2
CASSLVASGAGELFF
TGTGCCAGCAGCTTAGTGGCTAGCGGGGCTGGGGAGCTGTTTTTT
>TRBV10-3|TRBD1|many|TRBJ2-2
CAIREDRGITGELFF
TGTGCCATCAGGGAGGACAGGGGCATCACCGGGGAGCTGTTTTTT
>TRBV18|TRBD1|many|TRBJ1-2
CASSPKQGVQGYGYTF
TGTGCCAGCTCACCGAAACAGGGGGTGCAAGGCTATGGCTACACCTTC
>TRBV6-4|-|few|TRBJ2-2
CASSDSPGAGGELFF
TGTGCCAGCAGTGACTCTCCGGGAGCGGGCGGGGAGCTGTTTTTT